A single sample gave rise to the 24 T cell receptor beta chains below, sequenced in a study of blood T cell repertoires in COVID-19 (dated by TCRdb to the early 2020s). The library was obtained by the immunoSEQ multiplex PCR assay. Sourced from immuneACCESS, this table was stored by TCRdb with only in-frame sequences that have V and J called. A share of the clones is absent; for the studies checked, an unresolved V gene accounts for under half, and the remainder has no known explanation. The sample table holds approximately 270,000 clones, of which 70% to 90% were seen once. The top ten hold under 4% of the sample. Sequencing input: peripheral blood. These receptor sequences come from a man between 18 and 35 years old with active or convalescent COVID-19.

The chain has TRBV2 and TRBJ1-2; D remains ambiguous. V shed 2 bases and J shed 11 bases, with 9 bases lying between them. CDR3 size: 11 residues. CDR1 is SNHLY, CDR2 FYNNEI, per germline. The CDR3 sequence is CASSERPGYTF. The CDR3 DNA sequence: TGTGCCAGCAGTGAAAGGCCGGGGTACACCTTC.

V usage is TRBV4-3 and J usage is TRBJ2-1; 8 nucleotides agree with TRBD2. The V segment lost 4 bases and the J segment 9 bases; nucleotides outside the gene matches: 14. The CDR3 covers 16 residues. Germline V gives CDR1 LGHNA, CDR2 YSLEER. CDR3 nucleotides: TGCGCCAGCAGCCTAAAGCCGGGACTAGGGTCGGGTGAGCAGTTCTTC. Protein sequence: CASSLKPGLGSGEQFF.

This clone was recorded only once. The V and J genes are TRBV29-1 and TRBJ2-7; 8 bases map to TRBD1. The junction had 8 bases not matched to a gene; V was cut back by 5 bases and J by 5 bases. CDR1 SQVTM and CDR2 ANQGSEA come from the germline V gene. The CDR3 covers 13 residues. CDR3 nucleotide sequence: TGCAGCGTTTGCGGGACAGGTTACCACGAGCAGTACTTC. It yields the protein CSVCGTGYHEQYF.

This chain uses TRBV19 with TRBJ2-7, with 10 positions matching TRBD2. This CDR3 region has 14 residues. The V gene end was trimmed by 5 bases and the J gene end by 0 bases; junction bases not matched to a gene: 1. Germline lookup yields CDR1 LNHDA and CDR2 SQIVND (reference sequence). The DNA for the CDR3 is TGTGCCAGTAGTCTAGCGGGAGACTCCTACGAGCAGTACTTC. This encodes CASSLAGDSYEQYF.

This rearrangement joins TRBV27 to TRBJ2-1; 8 bases align to TRBD2. Trimming at V came to 5 bases and at J to 0 bases, leaving 3 bases not matched to a gene. The germline CDR1 and CDR2 sequences are MNHEY and SMNVEV (reference sequence). The CDR3 extends over 15 amino acids. This CDR3 reads CASSPGTSSYNEQFF. DNA of the CDR3: TGTGCCAGCAGTCCAGGGACTAGCTCCTACAATGAGCAGTTCTTC.

The chain combines TRBV5-1 with TRBJ2-2; D is unresolved. CDR1 and CDR2 (germline): SGHRS, YFSETQ. The CDR3 extends over 17 amino acids. V lost 4 bases, J lost 4 bases, and 20 bases lay in between. The chain's CDR3 is CASSPLDVPGGTGELFF. The CDR3, as DNA: TGCGCCAGCAGCCCACTCGACGTCCCTGGCGGCACCGGGGAGCTGTTTTTT.

The J gene is TRBJ2-3, the V gene TRBV4-3; TRBD2 matches 10 bases. CDR1 and CDR2 from the germline V gene are LGHNA and YSLEER. This CDR3 has 15 amino acids. Unmatched junction bases numbered 8, after V lost 8 bases and J lost 3 bases. The CDR3, as DNA: TGCGCCAGCTCAAACTTAGCGGGGGGAACAGATACGCAGTATTTT. The encoded protein is CASSNLAGGTDTQYF.

The chain links TRBV30 to TRBJ1-2, with D uncertain. V was cut by 1 base and J by 0 bases, with 9 bases left in between. The CDR3 extends over 14 amino acids. Per the germline V gene, CDR1 is GTSNPN and CDR2 is SVGIG (reference sequence). CDR3 protein: CAWSGRRANYGYTF. DNA of the CDR3: TGTGCCTGGAGTGGAAGGAGGGCTAACTATGGCTACACCTTC.

This chain joins TRBV28 and TRBJ2-1; tentative D call: TRBD2 (5 bases). CDR1 MDHEN and CDR2 SYDVKM come from the germline V gene. The CDR3 is 14 residues long. V was shortened by 8 bases and J by 7 bases, with 18 bases between the two germline ends. The CDR3 nucleotides read TGTGCCAGCTATAGAATGAGGGCCATGAATGAGCAGTTCTTC. It is translated as CASYRMRAMNEQFF.

V and J are TRBV7-9 and TRBJ2-1; 12 bases align to TRBD1. The CDR3 sequence is 14 residues long. Germline CDR1 SEHNR, CDR2 FQNEAQ (reference sequence). V lost 5 bases, J lost 9 bases, and 5 bases stayed unmatched. The CDR3 sequence is CASSLGQGAGEQFF. CDR3 in DNA: TGTGCCAGCAGCCTGGGACAGGGGGCCGGTGAGCAGTTCTTC.

This clone was detected only once. V and J are TRBV29-1 and TRBJ1-1, with D possibly TRBD1 on 5 matching bases. V dropped 0 bases and J dropped 4 bases, with 27 bases sitting between them. Germline V gives CDR1 SQVTM, CDR2 ANQGSEA. This CDR3 has 19 amino acids. The CDR3 coding sequence is TGCAGCGTTGAAGAAAAAGGCCCCGGGACTCCCCTTTTCAGCACTGAAGCTTTCTTT. It yields the protein CSVEEKGPGTPLFSTEAFF.

The rearrangement links TRBV3-1 (or the pseudogene TRBV3-2) to TRBJ1-5; D ambiguous. The CDR3 extends over 14 amino acids. V was pared by 4 bases and J by 2 bases, with 9 bases between. Germline V CDR1 and CDR2: LGHDT, YNNKEL (reference sequence). The CDR3 sequence is CASSPGGGNQPQHF. The CDR3 DNA follows: TGTGCCAGCAGCCCGGGTGGCGGCAATCAGCCCCAGCATTTT.

This clone was observed a handful of times. The chain combines TRBV6-5 with TRBJ1-6; D is unresolved. V was trimmed by 2 bases and J by 8 bases, leaving 13 bases between them. Germline V CDR1 and CDR2: MNHEY, SVGAGI. The CDR3 runs 15 residues. CDR3 in amino acids: CASSYGPWGDSPLHF. The CDR3 DNA reads TGTGCCAGCAGTTACGGGCCTTGGGGAGATTCACCCCTCCACTTT.

The chain recombines TRBV24-1 with TRBJ2-5, with D unclear. The CDR3 runs to 15 residues. Trimming took 2 bases from V and 4 from J, leaving 13 bases between them. Germline CDR1 and CDR2: KGHDR and SFDVKD. In DNA, the CDR3 is TGTGCCACCAGTGATTCTCAGGCATTCCGAGAGACCCAGTACTTC. Amino acid sequence: CATSDSQAFRETQYF.

The chain recombines TRBV6-2 or TRBV6-3 with TRBJ2-7; TRBD1 matches at 9 bases. CDR1 and CDR2 (germline): MNHEY, SVGEGT. The CDR3 covers 14 residues. The trim removed 6 bases at V and 4 bases at J, leaving 7 bases unmatched. The CDR3 coding sequence is TGTGCCAGCAGCCGGGACAGGGTAACTTACGAGCAGTACTTC. Translated: CASSRDRVTYEQYF.

The chain links TRBV19 to TRBJ1-5; maybe TRBD1 (6 bases). CDR1 and CDR2 from the germline V gene are LNHDA and SQIVND (reference sequence). V lost 5 bases to trimming and J lost 7 bases, with 15 bases between them. The CDR3 is 14 residues long. This CDR3 reads CASSLRQVGQPQHF. CDR3 DNA: TGTGCCAGTAGTCTCCGACAGGTCGGGCAGCCCCAGCATTTT.

This chain uses TRBV9 with TRBJ2-1; 8 bases are a match to TRBD2. This CDR3 has 15 amino acids. CDR1 and CDR2 (germline): SGDLS, YYNGEE. V was clipped by 2 bases and J by 4 bases; unmatched bases: 5. This CDR3 reads CASSVQLAVYNEQFF. DNA for the CDR3: TGTGCCAGCAGCGTTCAACTAGCGGTTTACAATGAGCAGTTCTTC.

The CDR3 DNA sequence: TGTGCCAGCAGCTCTCGGGTTCTAGCGAGAATTAGCACAGATACGCAGTATTTT. This codes for CASSSRVLARISTDTQYF. The V call is TRBV7-2, the J call TRBJ2-3; possible D gene TRBD2, 6 bases. The ends were cut back, 4 bases at V and 0 bases at J, with 20 bases in the middle. This CDR3 is built from 18 residues. In germline, CDR1 is SGHTA, CDR2 FQGNSA. Using reference TRBV7-2 and TRBJ2-3 for the parts outside the CDR3, the full variable domain is GAGVSQSPSNKVTEKGKDVELRCDPISGHTALYWYRQSLGQGLEFLIYFQGNSAPDKSGLPSDRFSAERTGGSVSTLTIQRTQQEDSAVYLCASSSRVLARISTDTQYFGPGTRLTVL.

CDR3 in amino acids: CASSTRLAGALGTQYF. Here the CDR3 DNA reads TGTGCCAGCAGCACGCGACTAGCGGGGGCCCTTGGGACCCAGTACTTC. This sequence joins TRBV7-8 and TRBJ2-5; 12 bases align to TRBD2. This CDR3 is built from 16 residues. V was pared by 5 bases and J by 7 bases, with 11 bases of the junction left unmatched. The germline V gene encodes CDR1 SGHVS and CDR2 FQNEAQ.

The rearrangement uses TRBV11-2 and TRBJ2-7; 9 positions match TRBD1. After removal of 5 bases from V and 4 bases from J, the junction contained 6 bases not matched to a gene. This CDR3 spans 14 amino acids. Germline loops: CDR1 SGHAT, CDR2 FQNNGV. CDR3: CASSKGGQGYEQYF. In DNA, the CDR3 is TGTGCCAGCAGCAAAGGGGGACAGGGATACGAGCAGTACTTC.

The V call is TRBV5-1, the J call TRBJ1-1; TRBD1 aligns across 9 bases. The CDR3 loop spans 13 amino acids. V lost 5 bases to trimming and J lost 3 bases; unmatched junction nucleotides: 2. Germline CDR1 SGHRS, CDR2 YFSETQ. The CDR3, as DNA: TGCGCCAGCAGGAGGGACAGGGACACTGAAGCTTTCTTT. Amino acids: CASRRDRDTEAFF.

This chain joins TRBV20-1 and TRBJ1-2; D may be TRBD1 (5 bases). CDR1 and CDR2 (germline): DFQATT, SNEGSKA (reference sequence). V was clipped by 3 bases and J by 8 bases, with 16 bases between them. This CDR3 contains 13 residues. The CDR3, as DNA: TGCAGTGCTAGTTCCGGGGGGGGTGAGGGCTACACCTTC. This translates into CSASSGGGEGYTF.

The V call is TRBV14, the J call TRBJ2-5; possibly TRBD2 for D (5 bases). The V gene's germline CDR1 is SGHDN and CDR2 FVKESK. V dropped 3 bases and J dropped 4 bases, with 15 bases sitting between them. The CDR3 runs 15 residues. The CDR3 DNA is TGTGCCAGCAGCCACCGGACTTATGCGGGAGAGACCCAGTACTTC. Amino acid sequence: CASSHRTYAGETQYF.

V and J are TRBV9 and TRBJ2-3; TRBD1 matches at 10 bases. J lost 4 bases, V lost 3 bases, and 8 bases had no gene match. CDR1 SGDLS and CDR2 YYNGEE come from the germline V gene. The CDR3 loop spans 16 amino acids. CDR3 region: CASSGTGTGASDTQYF. CDR3 nucleotide sequence: TGTGCCAGCAGCGGGACCGGGACAGGGGCGTCAGATACGCAGTATTTT.